A single sample gave rise to the 31 T cell receptor beta chains below, sequenced in a study of blood T cell repertoires in COVID-19. Repertoires were generated with immunoSEQ multiplex PCR, while TCRdb's copy carries only in-frame clones and drops some. The sample has 350,000 or so clones; 88% are singletons. Source material: peripheral blood. The receptor set was obtained from a woman younger than 45 with COVID-19, enrolled during active disease.

The CDR3 loop reads CASSEQTGGLEAFF. DNA of the CDR3: TGCGCCAGCAGCGAGCAGACAGGGGGCCTTGAAGCTTTCTTT. The rearrangement uses TRBV5-1 and TRBJ1-1; TRBD1 agrees at 10 bases. With V trimmed by 4 bases and J by 7 bases, 7 bases remained unmatched. The CDR3 totals 14 residues. Per germline, CDR1 SGHRS and CDR2 YFSETQ.

On this clone: One junction end disagrees with the germline gene, perhaps due to a read error. The chain uses TRBV24-1 and TRBJ2-2, with TRBD1 identical over 10 bases. CDR1 KGHDR and CDR2 SFDVKD come from the germline V gene. This CDR3 has 15 amino acids. The CDR3: CVTSGRTGGTGELFF. The CDR3 coding sequence is TGTGTCACCAGTGGAAGGACAGGGGGCACCGGGGAGCTGTTTTTT.

The chain has TRBV12-3 or TRBV12-4 and TRBJ2-4; 10 bases agree with TRBD1. The junction had 3 bases not matched to a gene; V was cut back by 3 bases and J by 13 bases. The CDR3 spans 12 residues. For the CDR3, the DNA is TGTGCCAGCAGTTTTGACAGGGGGCAACAGTACTTC. Its protein product is CASSFDRGQQYF.

This sequence joins TRBV19 and TRBJ2-1; TRBD1 agrees at 11 bases. The J segment lost 4 bases and the V segment lost 4 bases, leaving 3 bases of the junction unmatched. The germline V gene encodes CDR1 LNHDA and CDR2 SQIVND (reference sequence). This CDR3 region has 15 residues. The CDR3 coding sequence is TGTGCCAGTAGTACGGACAGGGGGCTGTACAATGAGCAGTTCTTC. Amino acids: CASSTDRGLYNEQFF.

V and J are TRBV5-4 and TRBJ1-1; weak D call: TRBD1 (5 bases). Trimming took 4 bases from V and 11 from J, leaving 15 bases between them. Germline values: CDR1 SGHNT, CDR2 YYREEE (reference sequence). The CDR3 has 12 residues. The CDR3 nucleotides read TGTGCCAGCAGCGCCTCGGGGGTGGAGGCTTTCTTT. Protein sequence: CASSASGVEAFF. The variable domain in full, with the rest retrieved from reference TRBV5-4 and TRBJ1-1, is ETGVTQSPTHLIKTRGQQVTLRCSSQSGHNTVSWYQQALGQGPQFIFQYYREEENGRGNFPPRFSGLQFPNYSSELNVNALELDDSALYLCASSASGVEAFFGQGTRLTVV.

V and J are TRBV4-1 and TRBJ2-5; 12 bases align to TRBD2. CDR1 is MGHRA, CDR2 YSYEKL, per germline. This CDR3 is built from 18 residues. V lost 5 bases and J lost 3; bases outside the gene matches: 13. The CDR3, as DNA: TGCGCCAGCAGCTTGGGGACTCGGACTAGCGGGATCAAAGAGACCCAGTACTTC. Translated: CASSLGTRTSGIKETQYF.

This chain connects TRBV9 to TRBJ2-5; tentatively, D is TRBD2 (6 bases). V was shortened by 0 bases and J by 2 bases, with 14 bases between the two germline ends. The CDR3 is made up of 16 amino acids. The germline CDR1 and CDR2 sequences are SGDLS and YYNGEE. CDR3 amino acids: CASSVDQRAGQETQYF. The CDR3 nucleotides are TGTGCCAGCAGCGTAGATCAGCGGGCCGGTCAAGAGACCCAGTACTTC. The full variable domain, completed using reference TRBV9 and TRBJ2-5, is DSGVTQTPKHLITATGQRVTLRCSPRSGDLSVYWYQQSLDQGLQFLIQYYNGEERAKGNILERFSAQQFPDLHSELNLSSLELGDSALYFCASSVDQRAGQETQYFGPGTRLLVL.

The V and J genes are TRBV30 and TRBJ1-2; TRBD1 matches 12 bases. There are 14 residues in the CDR3. V trimming: 8 bases; J trimming: 5 bases; junction bases outside the gene matches: 9. Germline V CDR1 and CDR2: GTSNPN, SVGIG (reference sequence). As DNA, the CDR3 is TGTGCCCGGGACAGGGGGCGACCCATTTATGGCTACACCTTC. This gives the protein CARDRGRPIYGYTF.

The count of this clone is one. This chain links TRBV9 with TRBJ2-1, with 14 bases aligning to TRBD2. Germline V gives CDR1 SGDLS, CDR2 YYNGEE. CDR3 length equals 16 residues. V dropped 4 bases and J dropped 10; count of bases not matched to a gene: 10. CDR3 region: CASSPGTSGGLQEQFF. The DNA of the CDR3 is TGTGCCAGCAGCCCAGGGACTAGCGGGGGATTGCAGGAGCAGTTCTTC.

This chain joins TRBV30 and TRBJ2-7; TRBD1 might be the D (6 bases). The CDR3 is 12 residues long. The germline V gene has CDR1 GTSNPN and CDR2 SVGIG (reference sequence). Trimming stripped 5 bases from V and 7 bases from J, with 15 bases between. The CDR3 nucleotides read TGTGCCTGGGCCACAGGGAGTTGGGAGCAGTACTTC. The encoded protein is CAWATGSWEQYF.

The genes are TRBV3-1 (or the pseudogene TRBV3-2) and TRBJ1-1; D gene uncertain. The V end was cut by 1 base, the J end by 3 bases, with 9 bases between. The CDR3 has 14 amino acids. Germline CDR1 LGHDT, CDR2 YNNKEL (reference sequence). CDR3 residues: CASSQAGWDTEAFF. The CDR3 nucleotides read TGTGCCAGCAGCCAAGCCGGGTGGGACACTGAAGCTTTCTTT.

The chain carries TRBV30 and TRBJ1-2, with 7 nucleotides matching TRBD1. The CDR3 is 12 residues long. The J segment lost 10 bases and the V segment lost 1 base, leaving 6 bases of the junction unmatched. Germline V CDR1 and CDR2: GTSNPN, SVGIG (reference sequence). The DNA of the CDR3 is TGTGCCTGGAGTGAGGACAGGCCTGACTACACCTTC. It encodes CAWSEDRPDYTF.

V usage is TRBV19 and J usage is TRBJ1-5, with TRBD1 matching 8 bases. The V gene end was trimmed by 1 base and the J gene end by 6 bases; junction bases not matched to a gene: 5. Germline V gene data show CDR1 as LNHDA and CDR2 as SQIVND (reference sequence). There are 15 residues in the CDR3. CDR3 DNA sequence: TGTGCCAGTAGTATAGTGCCAGGGGGCAGTCAGCCCCAGCATTTT. Translating it yields CASSIVPGGSQPQHF.

V gene TRBV5-1 combines with J gene TRBJ2-5; D may be TRBD1 (6 bases). Germline V gene data show CDR1 as SGHRS and CDR2 as YFSETQ. This CDR3 comprises 16 residues. Trimming shortened V by 0 bases and J by 7 bases, and 19 bases separated the two germline ends. For the CDR3, the DNA is TGCGCCAGCAGCTTGGTGGCCACCGGGATGGGGGCGACCCAGTACTTC. Protein: CASSLVATGMGATQYF.

This clone came up once. The rearrangement links TRBV29-1 to TRBJ2-2; no reliable D call. V was pared by 7 bases and J by 1 base, with 13 bases between. The germline V gene encodes CDR1 SQVTM and CDR2 ANQGSEA. The CDR3 length is 14 residues. CDR3: CSAAEFRNTGELFF. The CDR3 bases are TGCAGCGCAGCCGAGTTTCGGAACACCGGGGAGCTGTTTTTT.

The CDR3 spells CASSVGGGDIQYF. The DNA of the CDR3 is TGTGCCAGCAGTGTGGGTGGCGGGGACATTCAGTACTTC. The chain carries TRBV2 and TRBJ2-4; perhaps TRBD2 as D (6 bases). The V and J ends lost 4 bases and 8 bases respectively, with 12 bases between them. This CDR3 is 13 amino acids long. Germline loops: CDR1 SNHLY, CDR2 FYNNEI.

The genes are TRBV19 and TRBJ1-4; TRBD1 matches at 7 bases. Germline CDR1 LNHDA, CDR2 SQIVND (reference sequence). CDR3 size: 14 residues. The V segment lost 3 bases and the J segment 7 bases; nucleotides outside the gene matches: 5. CDR3 in amino acids: CASSMYRGVEKLFF. CDR3 bases: TGTGCCAGTAGTATGTACAGGGGAGTTGAAAAACTGTTTTTT.

V is TRBV27 and J is TRBJ2-2; 12 bases are a match to TRBD2. The J segment lost 11 bases and the V segment lost 5 bases, leaving 6 bases of the junction unmatched. There are 14 residues in the CDR3. Per the germline V gene, CDR1 is MNHEY and CDR2 is SMNVEV (reference sequence). CDR3 DNA sequence: TGTGCCAGCAGTGTACTAGCGGGGGGACCTGAGCTGTTTTTT. It translates to CASSVLAGGPELFF.

This clone is a singleton in its sample. J is TRBJ1-6 and V is TRBV27; D possibly corresponds to TRBD1 (5 bases). Per the germline V gene, CDR1 is MNHEY and CDR2 is SMNVEV (reference sequence). CDR3 length: 14 residues. V lost 6 bases to trimming and J lost 14 bases, with 20 bases between them. CDR3 residues: CASSVVQGFLALHF. DNA for the CDR3: TGTGCCAGCAGCGTAGTCCAGGGATTCTTAGCCCTCCACTTT.

The chain combines TRBV4-2 with TRBJ1-3, with TRBD1 identical over 7 bases. This CDR3 is built from 13 residues. J lost 4 bases, V lost 4 bases, and 1 base had no gene match. CDR1 is LGHNA and CDR2 is YNFKEQ in the germline V gene. CDR3 nucleotides: TGTGCCAGCAGCCCAGGGGGGGGAAACACCATATATTTT. Protein product: CASSPGGGNTIYF.

V gene TRBV7-9 combines with J gene TRBJ1-1; D not resolved. Looked up from germline, CDR1 is SEHNR and CDR2 is FQNEAQ (reference sequence). CDR3 length: 14 amino acids. The V end was cut by 1 base, the J end by 4 bases, with 10 bases between. For the CDR3, the DNA is TGTGCCAGCAGCTTAGTTGGAGGGAGCACTGAAGCTTTCTTT. It codes for CASSLVGGSTEAFF.

The V gene is TRBV6-6, the J gene TRBJ1-4, with TRBD1 as a possible D gene (5 bases). The germline V gene encodes CDR1 MNHNY and CDR2 SVGAGI (reference sequence). There are 16 residues in the CDR3. V gave up 3 bases and J gave up 5 bases, with 16 bases separating them. CDR3 sequence reads: CASSYRGGSQNEKLFF. DNA for the CDR3: TGTGCCAGCAGTTATAGGGGAGGCAGTCAGAATGAAAAACTGTTTTTT.

This clone was counted between two and nine times. The chain combines TRBV19 with TRBJ1-2, with TRBD1 as a possible D gene (5 bases). There are 15 residues in the CDR3. Germline V gene data show CDR1 as LNHDA and CDR2 as SQIVND (reference sequence). V lost 4 bases and J 3 bases, leaving 15 bases between the germline ends. CDR3 DNA sequence: TGTGCCAGTAGTAAACAGGACCAGGGCGACTATGGCTACACCTTC. Its translation is CASSKQDQGDYGYTF.

This chain uses TRBV28 with TRBJ1-5; unclear D gene. Per germline, CDR1 MDHEN and CDR2 SYDVKM. Trimming pared 5 bases from V and 6 bases from J, leaving 14 bases between. The CDR3 sequence is 14 residues long. The CDR3 coding sequence is TGTGCCAGCAGTGAGGGAAGCATAAGTCAGCCCCAGCATTTT. It yields the protein CASSEGSISQPQHF.

Only a few counts were recorded for this clone. This chain connects TRBV27 to TRBJ2-5; possibly TRBD2 for D (5 bases). The V gene's germline CDR1 is MNHEY and CDR2 SMNVEV (reference sequence). This CDR3 region has 13 residues. V lost 6 bases, J lost 1 base, and 9 bases lay in between. CDR3 amino acids: CASRIASQETQYF. Here the CDR3 DNA reads TGTGCCAGCAGGATAGCGTCCCAAGAGACCCAGTACTTC.

The gene calls are TRBV15 and TRBJ2-5; 9 bases agree with TRBD2. This CDR3 comprises 16 residues. CDR1 is LNHNV and CDR2 is YYDKDF in the germline V gene (reference sequence). J gave up 5 bases and V 1 base, and 8 bases lay outside the gene matches. CDR3: CATSRVKAGGSETQYF. CDR3 sequence (DNA): TGTGCCACCAGCAGAGTAAAAGCGGGGGGCTCGGAGACCCAGTACTTC. The full variable domain, rest sourced from reference TRBV15 and TRBJ2-5, is DAMVIQNPRYQVTQFGKPVTLSCSQTLNHNVMYWYQQKSSQAPKLLFHYYDKDFNNEADTPDNFQSRRPNTSFCFLDIRSPGLGDTAMYLCATSRVKAGGSETQYFGPGTRLLVL.

This clone was seen a single time. The CDR3 loop is CASSSSWAAYTEAFF. The CDR3 nucleotides read TGTGCCAGCAGCTCCTCCTGGGCCGCGTACACTGAAGCTTTCTTT. The chain uses TRBV11-2 and TRBJ1-1, with D hard to call. The CDR3 has 15 amino acids. Germline values: CDR1 SGHAT, CDR2 FQNNGV. Trimming removed 4 bases from V and 3 bases from J, with 15 bases in between.

The genes are TRBV3-1 (or the pseudogene TRBV3-2) and TRBJ2-3; TRBD2 aligns across 8 bases. The V gene end was trimmed by 4 bases and the J gene end by 3 bases; junction bases not matched to a gene: 18. The length of the CDR3 is 19 residues. Per germline, CDR1 LGHDT and CDR2 YNNKEL (reference sequence). The CDR3 region has the DNA TGTGCCAGCAGCCCCTACGGTATGGTAGCGGGGCTGAGGACAGATACGCAGTATTTT. Its translation is CASSPYGMVAGLRTDTQYF.

The CDR3: CASSLPGTGDGGNTIYF. For the CDR3, the DNA is TGCGCCAGCAGCTTACCCGGGACAGGGGACGGTGGAAACACCATATATTTT. This rearrangement joins TRBV5-1 to TRBJ1-3, with 10 bases fitting TRBD1. The ends lost 2 bases at V and 3 bases at J; junction bases unmatched: 8. CDR1 and CDR2 (germline): SGHRS, YFSETQ. This CDR3 is built from 17 residues.

The chain recombines TRBV2 with TRBJ2-1, with 8 bases aligning to TRBD1. CDR1 and CDR2 (germline): SNHLY, FYNNEI. The CDR3 totals 16 residues. J was trimmed by 6 bases and V by 3 bases; bases with no gene match: 10. CDR3 region: CASSELNRGLSNEQFF. The DNA for the CDR3 is TGTGCCAGCAGTGAGTTAAACAGGGGGTTAAGCAATGAGCAGTTCTTC.

This chain uses TRBV5-6 with TRBJ2-7, with TRBD2 matching over 7 bases. The V gene end was trimmed by 4 bases and the J gene end by 1 base; junction bases not matched to a gene: 5. Germline V CDR1 and CDR2: SGHDT, YYEEEE. The CDR3 has 14 amino acids. The DNA of the CDR3 is TGTGCCAGCAGCCCGCGGACTAGATCCTACGAGCAGTACGTC. Protein product: CASSPRTRSYEQYV.